The present entry profiles one T cell receptor beta chain with its context. Its antigen is currently unknown. Donors uniformly comprised healthy Caucasians. This record belongs to a study of identical twins. Whole-study findings and limits: Twin pairs' shared out-of-frame alpha sequences were enriched in low generation probability.

TCRdb reprocessed the 5' RACE reads via MiXCR and lists one record per CDR3 protein. Here the sample spans some 690,000 distinct CDR3 sequences, around 20% being singletons. This sample was shared with a second study, whose subject was T cells expressing NK-cell markers.

The specimen sequenced was PBMCs. The source of this sequence is a young woman in good health.

DNA for the CDR3: TGTGCCAGCAGGCCCACCAGGGGCTATGGCTACACCTTC. This sequence encodes CASRPTRGYGYTF. This sequence joins TRBV12-3 or TRBV12-4 and TRBJ1-2; maybe TRBD1 (6 bases). The length of the CDR3 is 13 residues. V shed 6 bases and J shed 4 bases, with 12 bases lying between them.